The following is a T cell receptor (beta chain) sequence with its context. The data were obtained in a study of blood T cell repertoires in COVID-19. Study-level information: Sample material is recorded as cDNA or gDNA derived from T cells, B-cell-depleted T cells, or PBMCs.

In germline, CDR1 is SGHDT, CDR2 YYEEEE. The CDR3 is 15 residues long. V lost 4 bases and J lost 5; bases outside the gene matches: 8. Original processing methods: Using reference gene primer amplification, nucleated cell counts were estimated. Profiled with immunoSEQ multiplex PCR; TCRdb holds only in-frame clones, not every one. The D gene and trimming were derived from the DNA, and the V and J assignments and clone size from that table. The table shows about 300,000 clones, with roughly 80% occurring only once. The gene calls are TRBV5-6 and TRBJ2-3; 9 positions agree with TRBD2. The sample taken for sequencing was peripheral blood. The source of this sequence is a woman between 50 and 59 years old who had recovered from COVID-19. The CDR3 coding sequence is TGTGCCAGCAGCGGGTTAGCGGGAGCTGGAGATACGCAGTATTTT. It specifies CASSGLAGAGDTQYF.